The 9 T cell receptor beta chains presented below share a single source sample, sequenced in a study of blood T cells in healthy people across ages. Combining a sample-barcoded 5' primer with a J-beta primer mix, a second PCR ran for 7 to 11 cycles. One entry per CDR3 protein results from TCRdb running MiXCR on the 5' RACE reads. The sample holds 1,800,000 or so distinct CDR3 sequences, about two fifths seen once. Source material: blood. These receptor sequences come from a human donor in good health.

In DNA form, the CDR3 reads TGTGCCAGCAGCTTAAGTAATGGGGGGCCTACGAAGACCCAGTACTTC. It specifies CASSLSNGGPTKTQYF. The rearrangement uses TRBV7-9 and TRBJ2-5, with D tentatively TRBD1 or TRBD2 (6 bases each). Trimming shortened V by 2 bases and J by 6 bases, and 19 bases separated the two germline ends. Germline assignment: CDR1 SEHNR and CDR2 FQNEAQ (reference sequence). This CDR3 spans 16 amino acids.

The chain's CDR3 is CASSAGQGPNEQFF. The CDR3 DNA sequence: TGTGCCAGCAGTGCCGGACAGGGCCCCAATGAGCAGTTCTTC. V is TRBV28 and J is TRBJ2-1; 8 bases agree with TRBD1. Germline CDR1 and CDR2: MDHEN and SYDVKM. The CDR3 is 14 residues long. The V and J ends lost 5 bases and 6 bases, in that order; junction bases with no gene match: 6.

In regard to this clonotype: A read error may account for a junction end that differs from germline. V gene TRBV7-8 combines with J gene TRBJ1-2, with 7 bases lining up with TRBD1. The germline CDR1 and CDR2 sequences are SGHVS and FQNEAQ. CDR3 size: 15 residues. CDR3 DNA sequence: TGCGCCAGCAGCTTAGGGACAGTGGGAAACTATGGCTACACCTTC. The encoded protein is CASSLGTVGNYGYTF.

The rearrangement joins TRBV7-9 to TRBJ2-5; TRBD1 aligns across 8 bases. CDR1 is SEHNR and CDR2 is FQNEAQ in the germline V gene (reference sequence). The CDR3 contains 13 residues. Trimming cost V 7 bases and J 5 bases; bases outside gene matches: 6. The CDR3, as DNA: TGTGCCAGCATCTTGGACAGGGCGGAGACCCAGTACTTC. Translating gives CASILDRAETQYF.

The chain has TRBV7-2 and TRBJ1-2, with D perhaps matching TRBD1 (6 bases). The germline V gene encodes CDR1 SGHTA and CDR2 FQGNSA. Trimming cost V 1 base and J 4 bases, with 10 bases left between them. The CDR3 length is 14 residues. The CDR3 loop reads CASSLERGPYGYTF. For the CDR3, the DNA is TGTGCCAGCAGCTTAGAGCGGGGGCCCTATGGCTACACCTTC.

The rearrangement uses TRBV14 and TRBJ1-4; D unresolved. Germline-derived CDR1 and CDR2 are SGHDN and FVKESK. Trimming removed 2 bases from V and 3 bases from J, with 10 bases in between. This CDR3 is 15 amino acids long. CDR3 amino acids: CASSQLGRANEKLFF. CDR3 DNA: TGTGCCAGCAGCCAACTCGGTCGGGCTAATGAAAAACTGTTTTTT.

This clonotype was observed a few times. The chain has TRBV6-1 and TRBJ1-5; D gene ambiguous. This CDR3 contains 15 residues. Germline V lookup: CDR1 MNHNS, CDR2 SASEGT. V dropped 6 bases and J dropped 1 base, with 13 bases sitting between them. The CDR3, as DNA: TGTGCCAGCAGCCTCCCCACGACAAGCAATCAGCCCCAGCATTTT. Amino acids: CASSLPTTSNQPQHF.

This clonotype appeared a few times. The rearrangement uses TRBV6-5 and TRBJ1-1; 8 bases are a match to TRBD1. Trimming took 6 bases from V and 10 from J; bases not matched to a gene: 13. This CDR3 has 14 amino acids. From germline, CDR1 is MNHEY and CDR2 SVGAGI. Here the CDR3 DNA reads TGTGCCAGCAGCCTGATGCCCGGGACAGGTGGAGCTTTCTTT. The encoded protein is CASSLMPGTGGAFF.

About this clonotype: One junction end disagrees with the germline gene, perhaps due to a read error. CDR3 sequence reads: CASSSRGLVGQGTQYF. CDR3 coding DNA: TGTGCCAGCAGCTCGAGGGGACTAGTGGGGCAAGGGACCCAGTACTTC. The chain has TRBV7-9 and TRBJ2-5, with TRBD2 identical over 8 bases. Germline V gene data show CDR1 as SEHNR and CDR2 as FQNEAQ (reference sequence). The CDR3 covers 16 residues. The full variable domain, in which reference TRBV7-9 and TRBJ2-5 provide the parts outside the CDR3, is DTGVSQNPRHKITKRGQNVTFRCDPISEHNRLYWYRQTLGQGPEFLTYFQNEAQLEKSRLLSDRFSAERPKGSFSTLEIQRTEQGDSAMYLCASSSRGLVGQGTQYFGPGTRLLVL.